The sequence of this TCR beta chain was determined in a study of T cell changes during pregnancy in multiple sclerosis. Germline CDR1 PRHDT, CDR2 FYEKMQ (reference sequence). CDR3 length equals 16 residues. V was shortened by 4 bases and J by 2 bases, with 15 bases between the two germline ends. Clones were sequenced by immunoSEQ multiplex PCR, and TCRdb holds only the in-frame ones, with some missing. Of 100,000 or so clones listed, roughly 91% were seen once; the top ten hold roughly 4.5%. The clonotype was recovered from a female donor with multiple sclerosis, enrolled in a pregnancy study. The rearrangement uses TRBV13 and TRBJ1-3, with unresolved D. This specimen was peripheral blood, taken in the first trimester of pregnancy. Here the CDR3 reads CASSSRDLDAGNTIYF. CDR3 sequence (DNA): TGTGCCAGCAGCTCGAGAGACCTAGACGCTGGAAACACCATATATTTT.